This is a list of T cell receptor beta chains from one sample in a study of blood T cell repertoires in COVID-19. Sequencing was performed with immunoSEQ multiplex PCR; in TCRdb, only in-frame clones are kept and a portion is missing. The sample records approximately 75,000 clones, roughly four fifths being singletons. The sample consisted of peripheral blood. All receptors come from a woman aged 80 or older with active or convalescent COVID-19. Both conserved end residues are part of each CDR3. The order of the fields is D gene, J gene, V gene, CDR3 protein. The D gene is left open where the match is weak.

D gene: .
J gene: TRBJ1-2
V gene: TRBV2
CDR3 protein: CASSDGNPTYGYTF

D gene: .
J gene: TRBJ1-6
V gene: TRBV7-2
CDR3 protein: CASSFQGRNSPLHF

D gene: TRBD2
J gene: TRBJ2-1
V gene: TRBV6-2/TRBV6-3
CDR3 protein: CASSYGGVSYNEQFF

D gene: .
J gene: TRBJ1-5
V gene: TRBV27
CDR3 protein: CASSPGLNQPQHF

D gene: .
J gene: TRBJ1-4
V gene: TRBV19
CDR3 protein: CASHQGPLSEKLFF

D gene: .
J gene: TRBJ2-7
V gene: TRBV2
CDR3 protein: CASSEYLSYEQYF

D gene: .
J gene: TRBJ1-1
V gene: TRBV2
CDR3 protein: CASSARAVNTEAFF

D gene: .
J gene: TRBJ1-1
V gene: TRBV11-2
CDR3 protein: CASSPQGIEAFF

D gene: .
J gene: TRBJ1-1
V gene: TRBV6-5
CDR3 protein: CASSLPEDTEAFF

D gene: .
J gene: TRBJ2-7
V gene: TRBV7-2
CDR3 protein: CASSLDPGRWSYEQYF

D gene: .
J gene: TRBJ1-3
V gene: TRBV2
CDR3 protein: CASSGRGPRRNTIYF

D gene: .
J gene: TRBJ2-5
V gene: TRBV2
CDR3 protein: CAHGELQETQYF

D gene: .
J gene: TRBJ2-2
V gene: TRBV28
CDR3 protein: CASSLSVDANTGELFF

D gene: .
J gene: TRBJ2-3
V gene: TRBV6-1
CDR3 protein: CASSEAFGVDTQYF

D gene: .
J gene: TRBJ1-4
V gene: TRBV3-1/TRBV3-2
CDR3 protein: CASSRRHATNEKLFF

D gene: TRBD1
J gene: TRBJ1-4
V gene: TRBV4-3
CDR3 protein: CASSQDTGGLNEKLFF

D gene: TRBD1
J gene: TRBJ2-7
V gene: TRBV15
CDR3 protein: CATSLGAGGNEQYF

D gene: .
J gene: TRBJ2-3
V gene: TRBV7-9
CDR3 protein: CASSLRRGTDTQYF

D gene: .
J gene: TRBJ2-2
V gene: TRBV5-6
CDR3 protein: CASSLTVGELFF

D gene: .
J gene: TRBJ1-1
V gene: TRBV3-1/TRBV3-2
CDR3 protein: CASSQEGVNPTPSF

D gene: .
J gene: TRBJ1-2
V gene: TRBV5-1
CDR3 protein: CASSPGSNYGYTF

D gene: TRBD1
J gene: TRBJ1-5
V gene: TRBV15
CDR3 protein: CATSGGQGAGRAQHF

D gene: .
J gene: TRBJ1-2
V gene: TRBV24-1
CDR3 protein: CATSDGQLNGYTF

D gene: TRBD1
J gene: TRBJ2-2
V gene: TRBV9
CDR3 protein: CASSFSPGGAAGELFF

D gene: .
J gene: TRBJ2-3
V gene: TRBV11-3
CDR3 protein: CASSSADTQYF

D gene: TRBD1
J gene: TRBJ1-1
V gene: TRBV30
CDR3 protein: CAGGTGGGTEAFF

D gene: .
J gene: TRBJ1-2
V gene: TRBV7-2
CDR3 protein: CASSKTGSNYGYTF

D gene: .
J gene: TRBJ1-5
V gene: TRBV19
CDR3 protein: CASSIRRGGNQPQHF

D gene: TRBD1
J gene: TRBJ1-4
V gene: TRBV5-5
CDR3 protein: CASSVTGGWDEKLFF

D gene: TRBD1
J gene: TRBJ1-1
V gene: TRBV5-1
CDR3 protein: CASSLGTGHTEAFF